Presented here are 25 T cell receptor beta chains from one specimen sequenced in a study of spatial heterogeneity in lung cancer (dated by TCRdb to between 2017 and 2020). Broader findings and caveats from the paper: The tumor nonsynonymous mutation count correlated with the number of expanded alpha and beta TCRs within the tumor.

The intended sense of this specimen's time point label: sample taken at primary tumor resection. The antigens of these receptors remain unknown. Preparation of the library involved 5' RACE. The sequencing machine was a NextSeq 500. TCRdb reworked the public reads: Q25 trimming with fastp, MiXCR clone assembly, productive beta chains retained. Identical CDR3 protein sequences are pooled into one entry, listed with their most common genes and DNA. This sample holds roughly 4,000 distinct CDR3 sequences; 5% to 6% were observed only once. Less than 40% of the sample belongs to the ten largest clones. The source material was lung tumor tissue, sampled at surgery. These TCRs come from a female donor with early-stage non-small cell lung cancer.

At least ten counts were recorded for this clonotype. The chain employs TRBV2 and TRBJ2-1; D unresolved. Trimming left V 2 bases short and J 7 bases short, with 9 bases between. The CDR3 extends over 13 amino acids. Germline lookup yields CDR1 SNHLY and CDR2 FYNNEI. CDR3 DNA sequence: TGTGCCAGCAGTGAAAGGAGTTGGAATGAGCAGTTCTTC. Residues: CASSERSWNEQFF.

This clonotype is medium-sized within its sample. The chain joins TRBV28 to TRBJ2-7; D perhaps matches TRBD1 (6 bases). V dropped 6 bases and J dropped 3 bases, with 12 bases sitting between them. CDR3 length: 13 residues. The germline CDR1 and CDR2 sequences are MDHEN and SYDVKM. The DNA for the CDR3 is TGTGCCAGCAGGCCCGGGACATTCTACGAGCAGTACGTC. Translation gives CASRPGTFYEQYV.

This chain uses TRBV28 with TRBJ2-6; no firm D call. CDR1 is MDHEN and CDR2 is SYDVKM in the germline V gene. The CDR3 runs 13 residues. Deletions cut 10 bases from V and 0 bases from J, with 7 bases between. CDR3 region: CATFGSGANVLTF. In DNA form, the CDR3 reads TGTGCCACCTTCGGCTCTGGGGCCAACGTCCTGACTTTC.

The table lists this clonotype with many counts. The chain couples TRBV10-2 to TRBJ2-7; TRBD2 aligns across 7 bases. Trimming cost V 4 bases and J 5 bases; bases outside gene matches: 5. There are 13 residues in the CDR3. CDR1 and CDR2 (germline): WSHSY, SAAADI. CDR3 region: CASSGTRQDEQYF. CDR3 DNA sequence: TGCGCCAGCAGTGGGACTAGGCAGGACGAGCAGTACTTC.

In the case of this clonotype: Since a much larger clone is just one base distant, this may be a read error. This chain uses TRBV14 with TRBJ2-2, with no clear D. CDR1 is SGHDN, CDR2 FVKESK, per germline. The CDR3 has 12 amino acids. CDR3 loop: CVSSYYTGELFF. The CDR3 DNA follows: TGTGTCAGCAGCTACTACACCGGGGAGCTGTTTTTT.

This clonotype was recorded at least ten times. V gene TRBV20-1 combines with J gene TRBJ1-1; D is ambiguous. CDR3 length: 13 residues. Trimming removed 4 bases at V and 0 bases at J, with 9 bases between. Per the germline V gene, CDR1 is DFQATT and CDR2 is SNEGSKA (reference sequence). CDR3: CSANRGLNTEAFF. The CDR3 DNA reads TGCAGTGCTAACCGGGGATTGAACACTGAAGCTTTCTTT.

There are many counts of this clonotype. This chain connects TRBV7-8 to TRBJ2-7, with 8 bases lining up with TRBD2. J gave up 2 bases and V 7 bases, and 10 bases lay outside the gene matches. This CDR3 contains 15 residues. Germline-derived CDR1 and CDR2 are SGHVS and FQNEAQ. In nucleotides, the CDR3 is TGTGCCAGCAACCCCTCGGGAGGGCAGACCTACGAGCAGTACGTC. This codes for CASNPSGGQTYEQYV.

Within the sample, this clonotype is medium-sized (0.01 to 0.1%). CDR3 region: CASSSLRGQGTGEQYV. The CDR3 DNA follows: TGTGCCAGCAGTTCCTTAAGGGGACAGGGGACGGGCGAGCAGTACGTC. The rearrangement uses TRBV28 and TRBJ2-7; 10 nucleotides match TRBD1. The V gene end was trimmed by 4 bases and the J gene end by 6 bases; junction bases not matched to a gene: 12. The CDR3 has 16 residues. CDR1 MDHEN and CDR2 SYDVKM come from the germline V gene.

This clonotype is judged medium-sized (0.01 to 0.1%). The CDR3 DNA reads TGCAGTGCCAGCACAGGAAAACTATACGAGCAGTACGTC. The encoded protein is CSASTGKLYEQYV. This chain joins TRBV20-1 and TRBJ2-7; possible D gene TRBD1, 5 bases. The germline V and J ends were trimmed by 6 bases and 4 bases, with 16 bases remaining between them. The CDR3 covers 13 residues. Germline V gene data show CDR1 as DFQATT and CDR2 as SNEGSKA (reference sequence).

This clonotype has ten or more counts. V usage is TRBV12-3 or TRBV12-4 and J usage is TRBJ1-5; perhaps TRBD1 as D (5 bases). The CDR3 is 15 residues long. V was cut by 3 bases and J by 2 bases, with 11 bases left in between. The DNA of the CDR3 is TGTGCCAGCAGTTTCGGTGGGGGTGGCAATCAGCCCCAGCATTTT. This codes for CASSFGGGGNQPQHF.

This clonotype was recorded many times. CDR3 DNA sequence: TGTGCCAGCAGTTACTCGCGATTATCGCGGAGGGAAAAACTGTTTTTT. It translates to CASSYSRLSRREKLFF. The V call is TRBV6-5, the J call TRBJ1-4; D ambiguous. This CDR3 contains 16 residues. V was cut by 0 bases and J by 8 bases, with 16 bases left in between. Germline CDR1 MNHEY, CDR2 SVGAGI.

In its sample, this clonotype ranks as medium-sized. No conserved phenylalanine or tryptophan is present at the end of the CDR3, so a read error is the likely explanation. No DNA is shown, since the ends of the CDR3 on it are uncertain; the CDR3 is the one TCRdb lists. The V call is TRBV11-2, the J call TRBJ2-4; TRBD2, the D gene given by the table, was not confirmed from the DNA. Germline V gene sequence: CDR1 SGHAT, CDR2 FQNNGV. The CDR3 spans 9 amino acids, including both terminal residues. CDR3 region: CASSLVCGD.

This clonotype is termed medium-sized. This chain uses TRBV30 with TRBJ2-5; perhaps TRBD2 as D (7 bases). This CDR3 is 13 amino acids long. The V gene's germline CDR1 is GTSNPN and CDR2 SVGIG (reference sequence). Trimming removed 7 bases from V and 2 bases from J, with 14 bases in between. The CDR3 sequence: CASKRGGQETQYF. CDR3 nucleotides: TGTGCCTCCAAGAGGGGGGGTCAAGAGACCCAGTACTTC.

The V call is TRBV10-3, the J call TRBJ1-2; 10 bases match TRBD1. Germline V gene sequence: CDR1 ENHRY, CDR2 SYGVKD. With 3 bases clipped from V and 8 bases from J, the junction kept 15 bases outside the gene matches. CDR3 length: 17 amino acids. The CDR3 DNA reads as TGTGCCATCAGTGAAAACCGGGGACAGGGGAATCGGTTAGGCTACACCTTC. It translates to CAISENRGQGNRLGYTF.

This clonotype came up many times. The chain carries TRBV5-1 and TRBJ2-3, with 10 bases fitting TRBD2. Trimming removed 4 bases from V and 3 bases from J; junction bases left unmatched: 11. The CDR3 spans 17 residues. Germline V CDR1 and CDR2: SGHRS, YFSETQ. DNA of the CDR3: TGCGCCAGCAGCCCCGGGGAGCGGGGGGGAACGACAGATACGCAGTATTTT. Encoded protein: CASSPGERGGTTDTQYF.

This clonotype was recorded many times. The genes are TRBV20-1 and TRBJ1-6, with a possible D match to TRBD1 (5 bases). CDR3 length: 12 residues. V lost 4 bases and J 15 bases, leaving 16 bases between the germline ends. From germline, CDR1 is DFQATT and CDR2 SNEGSKA (reference sequence). The chain's CDR3 is CSAMRQPRDLHF. In nucleotides, the CDR3 is TGCAGTGCTATGCGACAGCCCAGGGACCTCCACTTT.

Relative to its sample, this clonotype is medium-sized. This chain links TRBV28 with TRBJ2-7; a weak D match, TRBD1 (6 bases). The CDR3 covers 13 residues. Germline CDR1 MDHEN, CDR2 SYDVKM. With 5 bases removed from V and 2 bases from J, the gap between germline ends came to 10 bases. This CDR3 reads CASSLRGTYEQYV. DNA for the CDR3: TGTGCCAGCAGTCTCAGGGGAACCTACGAGCAGTACGTC.

This clonotype is medium-sized in the sample. Its ends do not fully match the called genes, so a read error is possible. The rearrangement joins TRBV20-1 to TRBJ2-5, with TRBD1 identical over 7 bases. This CDR3 spans 12 amino acids. Germline CDR1 is DFQATT and CDR2 is SNEGSKA (reference sequence). The CDR3 nucleotides read TGCAGTGCTGGAGACAGGGCGGAGACCCAGTACTTC. It is translated as CSAGDRAETQYF.

This clonotype came up many times. The chain carries TRBV5-6 and TRBJ2-5; possibly TRBD1 for D (6 bases). The CDR3 totals 15 residues. V shed 4 bases and J shed 1 base, with 14 bases lying between them. Germline V gene data show CDR1 as SGHDT and CDR2 as YYEEEE. CDR3 loop: CASSPSGQIQETQYF. CDR3 coding DNA: TGTGCCAGCAGCCCCTCTGGACAGATCCAAGAGACCCAGTACTTC.

This clonotype occurred once. DNA for the CDR3: TGTGCCAGCACTAGGCCTAACTACGAGCAGTACTTC. This sequence encodes CASTRPNYEQYF. This chain links TRBV28 with TRBJ2-7; D not certain. This CDR3 contains 12 residues. Germline V gives CDR1 MDHEN, CDR2 SYDVKM. V lost 7 bases, J lost 3 bases, and 10 bases lay in between.

There are a few counts of this clonotype. The rearrangement uses TRBV7-2 and TRBJ2-1; D is perhaps TRBD1 (6 bases). The V and J ends lost 4 bases and 7 bases respectively, with 14 bases between them. The CDR3 is 14 amino acids. Germline loops: CDR1 SGHTA, CDR2 FQGNSA. CDR3 DNA: TGTGCCAGCAGCTCATCACGGACAGTAAATGAGCAGTTCTTC. Residues: CASSSSRTVNEQFF.

This clonotype is medium-sized by share. V and J are TRBV4-1 and TRBJ1-1; D remains ambiguous. The CDR3 contains 15 residues. V dropped 0 bases and J dropped 5 bases, with 13 bases sitting between them. CDR1 and CDR2 (germline): MGHRA, YSYEKL. The DNA of the CDR3 is TGCGCCAGCAGCCAAGAGAGTGGGTCTTATACTGAAGCTTTCTTT. Residues: CASSQESGSYTEAFF.

This clonotype is termed medium-sized. The chain links TRBV27 to TRBJ2-7, with 9 nucleotides matching TRBD1. CDR1 MNHEY and CDR2 SMNVEV come from the germline V gene (reference sequence). J was trimmed by 3 bases and V by 5 bases; bases with no gene match: 8. The CDR3 loop spans 15 amino acids. The CDR3 DNA reads TGTGCCAGCAGTCGGACAGGGGTTTGGCGCTACGAGCAGTACTTC. It specifies CASSRTGVWRYEQYF.

This clonotype is termed medium-sized. The V and J genes are TRBV19 and TRBJ1-2; D not certain. The CDR3 runs to 14 residues. The V gene lost 3 bases and the J gene lost 8 bases, with 16 bases spanning the gap. Looked up from germline, CDR1 is LNHDA and CDR2 is SQIVND (reference sequence). CDR3 in DNA: TGTGCCAGTAGTATGCGCCCCGGTGACGGGGGCTACACCTTC. Its protein product is CASSMRPGDGGYTF.

This chain joins TRBV18 and TRBJ2-5; D unresolved. The germline V gene has CDR1 KGHSH and CDR2 LQKENI. V lost 2 bases, J lost 5 bases, and 6 bases lay in between. This CDR3 spans 12 amino acids. CDR3 loop: CASSPNLETQYF. In nucleotides, the CDR3 is TGTGCCAGCTCACCAAATCTCGAGACCCAGTACTTC.